Each of the 28 T cell receptor beta chains below was sequenced from the same sample in a study of early T cells in non-severe SARS-CoV-2 infection. TCRdb re-analysed the 5' RACE reads in MiXCR, keeping a single row per CDR3 protein. Here the sample spans tens of thousands of distinct CDR3 sequences, 10% being singletons. The sample was whole blood. These receptors originate from an adult who was a healthcare worker with PCR-confirmed SARS-CoV-2 infection or an uninfected control (not recorded which).

This clonotype was recorded many times. The DNA of the CDR3 is TGTGCCAGCAGCCCCAGGACAGGACGAATCTACAATGAGCAGTTCTTC. Amino acids: CASSPRTGRIYNEQFF. The V gene is TRBV14, the J gene TRBJ2-1, with 7 positions matching TRBD1. This CDR3 is built from 16 residues. V gave up 4 bases and J gave up 3 bases; unmatched junction bases: 9. CDR1 is SGHDN and CDR2 is FVKESK in the germline V gene.

The J gene is TRBJ2-1, the V gene TRBV4-2; 10 bases agree with TRBD2. V lost 3 bases to trimming and J lost 8 bases; unmatched junction nucleotides: 1. Per germline, CDR1 LGHNA and CDR2 YNFKEQ. The CDR3 extends over 13 amino acids. CDR3 sequence reads: CASSQGLAYEQFF. The CDR3 DNA sequence: TGTGCCAGCAGCCAGGGACTAGCGTATGAGCAGTTCTTC.

This clonotype was picked up many times. V gene TRBV18 combines with J gene TRBJ2-6; D is undetermined. Germline CDR1 is KGHSH and CDR2 is LQKENI. V was shortened by 4 bases and J by 2 bases, with 9 bases between the two germline ends. The CDR3 covers 15 residues. The CDR3 here is CASSRTDPGANVLTF. The CDR3 bases are TGTGCCAGCTCACGGACGGACCCTGGGGCCAACGTCCTGACTTTC.

This clonotype was counted only a few times. The V call is TRBV20-1, the J call TRBJ1-2; TRBD1 aligns across 9 bases. V shed 1 base and J 8 bases; nucleotides not matched to a gene: 5. The germline V gene encodes CDR1 DFQATT and CDR2 SNEGSKA (reference sequence). CDR3 length: 13 amino acids. The CDR3 DNA sequence: TGCAGTGCTAGAGTCCGGACAGGGGAAGGCTACACCTTC. Its translation: CSARVRTGEGYTF.

This clonotype was detected many times. The chain is built from TRBV5-1 and TRBJ2-1; unclear D gene. V shed 3 bases and J shed 3 bases, with 13 bases lying between them. CDR1 and CDR2 from the germline V gene are SGHRS and YFSETQ. The CDR3 runs to 15 residues. The CDR3 DNA follows: TGCGCCAGCAGCTCCAATCCCGGATACTACAATGAGCAGTTCTTC. Protein sequence: CASSSNPGYYNEQFF.

This clonotype showed up many times. The chain links TRBV24-1 to TRBJ2-3; D possibly uses TRBD1 or TRBD2 (5 bases each). Germline V CDR1 and CDR2: KGHDR, SFDVKD. The V end was cut by 3 bases, the J end by 4 bases, with 16 bases between. The CDR3 has 16 amino acids. CDR3 sequence reads: CATSDRGDLAPDTQYF. The CDR3 DNA follows: TGTGCCACCAGTGATCGTGGGGACCTAGCACCAGATACGCAGTATTTT.

This clonotype has ten or more counts. The J gene is TRBJ1-4, the V gene TRBV4-1, with D hard to call. The CDR3 consists of 17 residues. V was shortened by 0 bases and J by 5 bases, with 16 bases between the two germline ends. In germline, CDR1 is MGHRA, CDR2 YSYEKL. Here the CDR3 reads CASSQESPGFVNEKLFF. Here the CDR3 DNA reads TGCGCCAGCAGCCAAGAGAGCCCAGGTTTCGTGAATGAAAAACTGTTTTTT.

This clonotype was observed at least ten times. The chain links TRBV7-6 to TRBJ2-7; possibly TRBD2 for D (6 bases). Trimming removed 4 bases at V and 4 bases at J, with 23 bases between. Per the germline V gene, CDR1 is SGHVS and CDR2 is FNYEAQ. This CDR3 spans 17 amino acids. CDR3 loop: CASSYSGTPPGLYEQYF. As DNA, the CDR3 is TGTGCCAGCAGCTACTCCGGGACCCCTCCCGGACTATACGAGCAGTACTTC.

V is TRBV20-1 and J is TRBJ2-5; D gene ambiguous. V lost 6 bases, J lost 5 bases, and 16 bases lay in between. The length of the CDR3 is 13 residues. Germline-derived CDR1 and CDR2 are DFQATT and SNEGSKA (reference sequence). CDR3 region: CSATFWAQETQYF. CDR3 in DNA: TGCAGTGCCACTTTTTGGGCACAGGAGACCCAGTACTTC.

This clonotype was counted a few times. The chain uses TRBV5-1 and TRBJ2-1; 9 positions agree with TRBD1. CDR3 length equals 14 residues. V lost 0 bases and J lost 9; bases outside the gene matches: 4. CDR1 and CDR2 from the germline V gene are SGHRS and YFSETQ. The CDR3 spells CASSLAGQGGEQFF. The CDR3 DNA reads TGCGCCAGCAGCTTGGCGGGACAGGGCGGTGAGCAGTTCTTC.

This clonotype was recorded many times. The CDR3, as DNA: TGCAGCGTTGACGGACTAGCGAAAAACAATGAGCAGTTCTTC. Translated: CSVDGLAKNNEQFF. The V gene is TRBV29-1, the J gene TRBJ2-1, with 9 bases matching TRBD2. V shed 3 bases, J shed 5 bases, and the junction held 5 bases outside the gene matches. CDR1 SQVTM and CDR2 ANQGSEA come from the germline V gene. The CDR3 extends over 14 amino acids.

Ten or more counts support this clonotype. The chain employs TRBV7-6 and TRBJ2-1; TRBD2 is a possible D gene (5 bases). This CDR3 comprises 14 residues. Trimming pared 5 bases from V and 9 bases from J, leaving 17 bases between. Germline-derived CDR1 and CDR2 are SGHVS and FNYEAQ. CDR3 sequence (DNA): TGTGCCAGCAGCAGCCCGCTTAGCGCGGGTGAGCAGTTCTTC. Its translation: CASSSPLSAGEQFF.

The chain uses TRBV5-1 and TRBJ1-1; TRBD1 matches 10 bases. Germline CDR1 and CDR2: SGHRS and YFSETQ. The CDR3 contains 16 residues. J lost 3 bases, V lost 0 bases, and 5 bases had no gene match. The CDR3 loop reads CASSLGVGTGDTEAFF. For the CDR3, the DNA is TGCGCCAGCAGCTTGGGCGTAGGGACAGGGGACACTGAAGCTTTCTTT.

This clonotype has a count of ten or more. The J gene is TRBJ2-3, the V gene TRBV7-2; TRBD2 agrees at 10 bases. Germline V CDR1 and CDR2: SGHTA, FQGNSA. Germline trimming cut 4 bases from V and 1 base from J; bases unmatched to any gene: 2. This CDR3 is 15 amino acids long. CDR3 sequence reads: CASSSGTSGTDTQYF. As DNA, the CDR3 is TGTGCCAGCAGCTCCGGGACTAGCGGCACAGATACGCAGTATTTT.

This clonotype was seen at least ten times. V gene TRBV29-1 combines with J gene TRBJ2-1; D uncertain. The CDR3 spans 13 residues. Germline values: CDR1 SQVTM, CDR2 ANQGSEA. V was clipped by 3 bases and J by 9 bases, with 15 bases between them. CDR3 sequence: CSVDLSPSVEQFF. For the CDR3, the DNA is TGCAGCGTTGATCTTTCGCCGTCGGTTGAGCAGTTCTTC.

This clonotype occurred a few times. The chain combines TRBV18 with TRBJ2-6; D might be TRBD1 (6 bases). The CDR3 has 15 amino acids. V lost 6 bases and J 4 bases, leaving 13 bases between the germline ends. Germline V gene sequence: CDR1 KGHSH, CDR2 LQKENI. For the CDR3, the DNA is TGTGCCAGCTCCGAGAACAGGGCCGGGGCCAACGTCCTGACTTTC. Protein sequence: CASSENRAGANVLTF.

This chain joins TRBV7-2 and TRBJ2-3; D call uncertain. The V gene lost 5 bases and the J gene lost 0 bases, with 6 bases spanning the gap. The CDR3 totals 13 residues. Germline CDR1 and CDR2: SGHTA and FQGNSA. CDR3 nucleotide sequence: TGTGCCAGCAGCGCCCCTAGCACAGATACGCAGTATTTT. Translated, it gives CASSAPSTDTQYF.

This clonotype was seen repeatedly, ten times or more. J is TRBJ2-1 and V is TRBV5-5, with 13 nucleotides matching TRBD2. The germline CDR1 and CDR2 sequences are SGHKS and YYEKEE (reference sequence). V lost 3 bases, J lost 6 bases, and 6 bases stayed unmatched. The CDR3 has 16 residues. The CDR3 loop reads CASSSGTSGMFNEQFF. Here the CDR3 DNA reads TGTGCCAGCAGCTCCGGGACTAGCGGGATGTTCAATGAGCAGTTCTTC.

This clonotype has at least ten counts. This rearrangement joins TRBV7-9 to TRBJ2-1; 11 bases map to TRBD2. Unmatched junction bases numbered 8, after V lost 3 bases and J lost 7 bases. The CDR3 covers 16 residues. Germline CDR1 reads SEHNR; CDR2 reads FQNEAQ (reference sequence). CDR3 in DNA: TGTGCCAGCAGCTTCGGTACTAGCGGGAGTAGTAATGAGCAGTTCTTC. This encodes CASSFGTSGSSNEQFF.

Many counts were recorded for this clonotype. The chain carries TRBV5-1 and TRBJ2-2; 10 bases map to TRBD2. Germline CDR1 and CDR2: SGHRS and YFSETQ. V dropped 10 bases and J dropped 5; count of bases not matched to a gene: 5. The length of the CDR3 is 13 residues. CDR3 in amino acids: CAAGLASTGELFF. The DNA of the CDR3 is TGCGCCGCGGGACTAGCGAGTACCGGGGAGCTGTTTTTT.

The chain has TRBV7-2 and TRBJ1-5, with 9 bases matching TRBD1. Germline V gene data show CDR1 as SGHTA and CDR2 as FQGNSA. This CDR3 has 16 residues. With V trimmed by 3 bases and J by 4 bases, 7 bases remained unmatched. The CDR3 sequence: CASSLGTGRANQPQHF. The CDR3 coding sequence is TGTGCCAGCAGCTTGGGGACAGGGCGGGCGAATCAGCCCCAGCATTTT.

There are a few counts of this clonotype. The gene calls are TRBV12-3 or TRBV12-4 and TRBJ1-5; 8 bases agree with TRBD1. Trimming removed 6 bases from V and 4 bases from J; junction bases left unmatched: 8. The CDR3 sequence is 15 residues long. The CDR3 loop is CASSPDRVRNQPQHF. The DNA of the CDR3 is TGTGCCAGCAGCCCGGACAGGGTGAGAAATCAGCCCCAGCATTTT.

This clonotype was detected a few times. This chain connects TRBV6-1 to TRBJ2-1; D uncertain. The length of the CDR3 is 11 residues. V was clipped by 6 bases and J by 7 bases, with 7 bases between them. Per the germline V gene, CDR1 is MNHNS and CDR2 is SASEGT. CDR3 DNA: TGTGCCAGCAGCCCGTTAAATGAGCAGTTCTTC. Residues: CASSPLNEQFF.

This clonotype occurred many times. J is TRBJ2-2 and V is TRBV6-2 or TRBV6-3; 8 positions agree with TRBD2. J was trimmed by 1 base and V by 0 bases; bases with no gene match: 4. Germline CDR1 reads MNHEY; CDR2 reads SVGEGT. This CDR3 comprises 17 residues. The CDR3 sequence is CASSYSSAGVNTGELFF. DNA of the CDR3: TGTGCCAGCAGTTACTCTTCAGCGGGGGTGAACACCGGGGAGCTGTTTTTT.

This clonotype was seen repeatedly, ten times or more. The chain employs TRBV4-1 and TRBJ1-4; no firm D call. Germline CDR1 and CDR2: MGHRA and YSYEKL. This CDR3 region has 15 residues. Trimming removed 3 bases from V and 8 bases from J, with 16 bases in between. The CDR3 coding sequence is TGCGCCAGCAGCCAGGGTATGACGGACCGGGAAAAACTGTTTTTT. Translated: CASSQGMTDREKLFF.

This clonotype was picked up many times. The chain recombines TRBV13 with TRBJ2-3; D gene ambiguous. This CDR3 has 12 amino acids. The germline CDR1 and CDR2 sequences are PRHDT and FYEKMQ (reference sequence). The ends were cut back, 3 bases at V and 4 bases at J, with 5 bases in the middle. CDR3 loop: CASSFRSDTQYF. CDR3 in DNA: TGTGCCAGCAGCTTTCGTTCAGATACGCAGTATTTT.

This chain joins TRBV5-4 and TRBJ1-2, with D perhaps TRBD1 (5 bases). The CDR3 is 12 amino acids. Germline V CDR1 and CDR2: SGHNT, YYREEE (reference sequence). The V end was cut by 4 bases, the J end by 7 bases, with 11 bases between. CDR3 sequence: CASSRGSSGYTF. The CDR3, as DNA: TGTGCCAGCAGCAGGGGTTCCTCTGGCTACACCTTC.

The table lists this clonotype with a count of one. The rearrangement links TRBV20-1 to TRBJ2-1; the match to TRBD2 covers 10 bases. The CDR3 is made up of 18 amino acids. The germline V gene has CDR1 DFQATT and CDR2 SNEGSKA (reference sequence). Trimming at V came to 5 bases and at J to 1 base, leaving 14 bases not matched to a gene. The CDR3 region is CSAQRSSGSISSYNEQFF. CDR3 coding DNA: TGCAGTGCTCAAAGGTCTAGCGGGAGTATTAGTTCCTACAATGAGCAGTTCTTC.